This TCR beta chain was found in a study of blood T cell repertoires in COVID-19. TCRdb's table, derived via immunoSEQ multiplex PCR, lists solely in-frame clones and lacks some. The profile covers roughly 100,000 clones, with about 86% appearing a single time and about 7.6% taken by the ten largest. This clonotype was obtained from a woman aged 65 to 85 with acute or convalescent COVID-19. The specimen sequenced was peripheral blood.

The CDR3 nucleotides read TGTGCCAGCAGCCTCGTAGTGAACACTGAAGCTTTCTTT. It is translated as CASSLVVNTEAFF. The chain recombines TRBV3-1 (or the pseudogene TRBV3-2) with TRBJ1-1, with unresolved D. The length of the CDR3 is 13 residues. V lost 4 bases and J 0 bases, leaving 6 bases between the germline ends. Per the germline V gene, CDR1 is LGHDT and CDR2 is YNNKEL (reference sequence).